Listed below are T cell receptor beta chains from one sample, sequenced in a study of blood T cell repertoires in COVID-19. TCRdb's copy holds only in-frame clones and misses some; the assay was immunoSEQ multiplex PCR. This sample has around 200,000 clones; more than 75% occur once, and the top ten carry 6%. The sequenced material came from peripheral blood. The receptors were sampled from a woman in her 40s with COVID-19, enrolled during active disease. The CDR3 runs from the conserved cysteine through the conserved F or W. Fields, in order: CDR3 protein, CDR3 DNA, clone size, V gene, D gene, J gene. A D gene is named only where the DNA matches it firmly. Some rows mark clone size as missing; the rest say once, few, many or name a class of expanded clone.

CDR3: CASTKGGLAGDSYEQYF
DNA: TGTGCCAGTACCAAGGGGGGACTAGCGGGAGACTCCTACGAGCAGTACTTC
size: once
V: TRBV19
D: TRBD2
J: TRBJ2-7

CDR3: CASSLAGGPWTDTQYF
DNA: TGTGCCAGCAGCTTAGCGGGAGGGCCGTGGACAGATACGCAGTATTTT
size: .
V: TRBV7-3
D: TRBD2
J: TRBJ2-3

CDR3: CASSLEGQGAWNEQFF
DNA: TGTGCCAGCAGCTTAGAGGGACAGGGGGCTTGGAATGAGCAGTTCTTC
size: once
V: TRBV7-6
D: TRBD1
J: TRBJ2-1

CDR3: CASSLPGNYGYTF
DNA: TGTGCCAGCAGCTTGCCCGGTAACTATGGCTACACCTTC
size: .
V: TRBV11-1
D: .
J: TRBJ1-2

CDR3: CASSPLVTGVFNEQFF
DNA: TGTGCCAGCAGCCCCCTTGTGACGGGGGTATTCAATGAGCAGTTCTTC
size: .
V: TRBV5-4
D: .
J: TRBJ2-1

CDR3: CATSLSGSTDTQYF
DNA: TGTGCCACCTCCCTTAGCGGGAGCACAGATACGCAGTATTTT
size: few
V: TRBV24-1
D: TRBD2
J: TRBJ2-3

CDR3: CASSLGATNEKLFF
DNA: TGTGCCAGCAGCTTAGGGGCAACTAATGAAAAACTGTTTTTT
size: .
V: TRBV5-5
D: .
J: TRBJ1-4

CDR3: CASSRRTALNTEAFF
DNA: TGTGCCAGCAGCCGTAGGACAGCCCTGAACACTGAAGCTTTCTTT
size: .
V: TRBV6-5
D: .
J: TRBJ1-1

CDR3: CSVGHTGAGNTIYF
DNA: TGCAGCGTTGGCCATACAGGGGCCGGAAACACCATATATTTT
size: .
V: TRBV29-1
D: TRBD1
J: TRBJ1-3

CDR3: CASTSGGINEKLFF
DNA: TGCGCCAGCACCAGCGGGGGGATAAATGAAAAACTGTTTTTT
size: once
V: TRBV5-1
D: .
J: TRBJ1-4

CDR3: CASSHDRVTNKNTEAFF
DNA: TGTGCCAGCAGTCATGACAGGGTGACCAATAAAAACACTGAAGCTTTCTTT
size: .
V: TRBV6-6
D: TRBD1
J: TRBJ1-1

CDR3: CATSDAGTSGSEQFF
DNA: TGTGCCACCAGTGACGCCGGGACTAGCGGGAGTGAGCAGTTCTTC
size: .
V: TRBV24-1
D: TRBD2
J: TRBJ2-1

CDR3: CASSHRLAGGSYEQYF
DNA: TGTGCCAGCAGCCACAGACTAGCGGGGGGCTCCTACGAGCAGTACTTC
size: .
V: TRBV5-6
D: TRBD2
J: TRBJ2-7

CDR3: CARQVPYEQYF
DNA: TGTGCCCGACAGGTTCCCTACGAGCAGTACTTC
size: .
V: TRBV21-1
D: .
J: TRBJ2-7

CDR3: CASKTSGMAEQYF
DNA: TGTGCCAGTAAGACTAGCGGGATGGCCGAGCAGTACTTC
size: .
V: TRBV19
D: TRBD2
J: TRBJ2-7

CDR3: CASSDDRGNQPQHF
DNA: TGTGCCAGCAGTGACGACAGGGGGAATCAGCCCCAGCATTTT
size: .
V: TRBV2
D: TRBD1
J: TRBJ1-5

CDR3: CASRMRQTDTQYF
DNA: TGTGCCAGCCGTATGCGACAGACAGATACGCAGTATTTT
size: .
V: TRBV6-5
D: .
J: TRBJ2-3

CDR3: CASSNRAAATNEKLFF
DNA: TGTGCCAGCAGCAACAGGGCCGCAGCGACTAATGAAAAACTGTTTTTT
size: .
V: TRBV7-9
D: .
J: TRBJ1-4

CDR3: CASSQTGTSSLFF
DNA: TGTGCCAGCAGCCAAACAGGGACAAGCAGCCTGTTTTTT
size: once
V: TRBV5-5
D: .
J: TRBJ1-4

CDR3: CASSPPGQGGQPQHF
DNA: TGTGCCAGCTCACCCCCGGGACAGGGGGGACAGCCCCAGCATTTT
size: .
V: TRBV18
D: TRBD1
J: TRBJ1-5

CDR3: CASSPAPPSPSTEQYF
DNA: TGTGCCAGCTCACCAGCCCCCCCCTCCCCTAGTACCGAGCAGTACTTC
size: .
V: TRBV18
D: .
J: TRBJ2-7

CDR3: CASSFNAMGLNTGELFF
DNA: TGTGCCAGCAGTTTTAACGCAATGGGACTGAACACCGGGGAGCTGTTTTTT
size: few
V: TRBV27
D: .
J: TRBJ2-2

CDR3: CAAKLDREIGEQYF
DNA: TGTGCCGCAAAACTCGACAGGGAGATAGGAGAGCAGTACTTC
size: .
V: TRBV2
D: TRBD1
J: TRBJ2-7

CDR3: CASSRSSGRGNNEQFF
DNA: TGCGCCAGCAGCAGATCTAGCGGGAGGGGGAACAATGAGCAGTTCTTC
size: .
V: TRBV5-1
D: TRBD2
J: TRBJ2-1

CDR3: CASSEAGGGGKLFF
DNA: TGTGCCAGCAGTGAAGCCGGTGGGGGGGGAAAACTGTTTTTT
size: .
V: TRBV6-1
D: .
J: TRBJ1-4

CDR3: CASSPQSTDTQYF
DNA: TGTGCCAGCTCACCCCAAAGCACAGATACGCAGTATTTT
size: .
V: TRBV18
D: .
J: TRBJ2-3

CDR3: CASSRVGQYSGNTIYF
DNA: TGTGCCAGTAGTAGGGTTGGACAGTACTCTGGAAACACCATATATTTT
size: .
V: TRBV19
D: .
J: TRBJ1-3

CDR3: CASSQEGGWGNEKLFF
DNA: TGTGCCAGCAGCCAAGAAGGGGGCTGGGGTAATGAAAAACTGTTTTTT
size: .
V: TRBV4-2
D: TRBD1
J: TRBJ1-4

CDR3: CASSPYMAPRGTNEKLFF
DNA: TGTGCCAGCAGCCCGTATATGGCCCCTAGGGGAACTAATGAAAAACTGTTTTTT
size: .
V: TRBV9
D: .
J: TRBJ1-4

CDR3: CASSLGLTVRVEETQYF
DNA: TGTGCCAGCAGTTTGGGTCTCACAGTGAGGGTTGAGGAGACCCAGTACTTC
size: .
V: TRBV5-6
D: .
J: TRBJ2-5

CDR3: CASSPRTSGRSEQYF
DNA: TGTGCCAGCAGTCCCCGGACTAGCGGGAGAAGCGAGCAGTACTTC
size: .
V: TRBV6-2/TRBV6-3
D: TRBD2
J: TRBJ2-7

CDR3: CASSWGQGAADTQYF
DNA: TGTGCCAGCAGTTGGGGACAGGGCGCCGCAGATACGCAGTATTTT
size: .
V: TRBV6-4
D: TRBD1
J: TRBJ2-3

CDR3: CAWARDTSKAQHF
DNA: TGTGCCTGGGCCCGGGACACCTCGAAGGCCCAGCATTTT
size: .
V: TRBV30
D: .
J: TRBJ1-5

CDR3: CASSLGLAGGRGEQFF
DNA: TGTGCCAGCAGCCTTGGACTAGCGGGGGGTCGAGGTGAGCAGTTCTTC
size: .
V: TRBV11-2
D: TRBD2
J: TRBJ2-1

CDR3: CASSSPGALPLTGELFF
DNA: TGTGCCAGCAGCTCCCCAGGTGCGCTCCCCTTGACCGGGGAGCTGTTTTTT
size: many
V: TRBV7-2
D: .
J: TRBJ2-2

CDR3: CAWSGLAGALAKNIQYF
DNA: TGTGCCTGGAGTGGGTTAGCGGGCGCTTTAGCCAAAAACATTCAGTACTTC
size: .
V: TRBV30
D: TRBD2
J: TRBJ2-4

CDR3: CAISESEGGSYEQYF
DNA: TGTGCCATCAGTGAGTCCGAAGGGGGCTCCTACGAGCAGTACTTC
size: .
V: TRBV10-3
D: .
J: TRBJ2-7

CDR3: CASSSGQSTDTQYF
DNA: TGTGCCAGCAGCTCGGGACAGTCCACAGATACGCAGTATTTT
size: .
V: TRBV7-2
D: TRBD1
J: TRBJ2-3

CDR3: CASRATGGANTGELFF
DNA: TGTGCCAGCAGGGCGACGGGGGGCGCGAACACCGGGGAGCTGTTTTTT
size: .
V: TRBV7-6
D: .
J: TRBJ2-2

CDR3: CASSFSTGLVAEAFF
DNA: TGTGCCAGCAGTTTTTCGACAGGGCTAGTTGCTGAAGCTTTCTTT
size: .
V: TRBV27
D: TRBD1
J: TRBJ1-1

CDR3: CASSLGTVNGYTF
DNA: TGTGCCAGCAGCTTGGGGACAGTTAACGGCTACACCTTC
size: .
V: TRBV5-6
D: .
J: TRBJ1-2

CDR3: CAISDLTGNQPQHF
DNA: TGTGCCATCAGTGATTTGACAGGCAATCAGCCCCAGCATTTT
size: .
V: TRBV10-3
D: .
J: TRBJ1-5

CDR3: CASTGAGQGLPGANVLTF
DNA: TGCGCCAGCACCGGGGCTGGACAGGGACTCCCTGGGGCCAACGTCCTGACTTTC
size: .
V: TRBV5-1
D: TRBD1
J: TRBJ2-6

CDR3: CASSTTSGKGLDTQYF
DNA: TGTGCCAGCAGTACGACTAGCGGCAAGGGGTTAGATACGCAGTATTTT
size: .
V: TRBV6-2/TRBV6-3
D: TRBD2
J: TRBJ2-3